This T cell receptor (beta chain) was retrieved from a study of T cells in Graves' hyperthyroidism and ophthalmopathy. Whole-study context: Peripheral blood was collected at initial diagnosis, before any treatment.

Regions amplified from RNA transcripts were the TCR beta CDR3 regions. HTBI primers were the set used in a first-round RT-PCR of the TCR CDR3. Using its own MiXCR run on the multiplex PCR reads, TCRdb lists one record per CDR3 protein. The data contain hundreds of thousands of distinct CDR3 sequences, approximately 13% of them singletons. Notes on the study in general: The model identified upcoming ophthalmopathy a median approximately six months ahead of onset.

A patient was excluded if there was uncontrolled infection, other autoimmune disease, pregnancy or lactation. Diagnoses rested on clinical symptoms, serum thyroxine and TRAb, thyroid ultrasound and orbital computed tomography. This clonotype was observed at least ten times. Its specificity is not known. V gave up 3 bases and J gave up 4 bases, with 6 bases separating them. Germline CDR1 is MDHEN and CDR2 is SYDVKM. The CDR3 has 12 amino acids. Sequencing was carried out using blood. The chain has TRBV28 and TRBJ1-2, with D uncertain. The receptor's source is a woman aged 30 to 39 with Graves' hyperthyroidism that later progressed to Graves' ophthalmopathy. The CDR3 DNA follows: TGTGCCAGCAGTTTGAAGGGCTATGGCTACACCTTC. Protein product: CASSLKGYGYTF.